Below, 21 T cell receptor beta chains from the same sample are listed, as sequenced in a study of T cell responses to AZD1222 COVID-19 vaccine. Data came from immunoSEQ multiplex PCR; TCRdb stores just in-frame clones and leaves some out. The sample carries around 91,000 clones, 80% to 95% recorded once. The sequenced sample was peripheral blood, obtained 28 days after the second AZD1222 dose. These receptor sequences come from an adult who received the AZD1222 COVID-19 vaccine.

This rearrangement joins TRBV10-1 to TRBJ1-4, with 7 bases fitting TRBD1. CDR3 size: 15 residues. The V and J ends lost 0 bases and 3 bases, in that order; junction bases with no gene match: 1. Germline V gene sequence: CDR1 WNHNN, CDR2 SYGVQD (reference sequence). CDR3 bases: TGCGCCAGCAGTGAGTCGACAGGGCCTAATGAAAAACTGTTTTTT. The encoded protein is CASSESTGPNEKLFF.

The gene calls are TRBV28 and TRBJ1-1; 7 positions agree with TRBD1. Germline V gene lookup returns CDR1 MDHEN and CDR2 SYDVKM. CDR3 length equals 14 residues. V dropped 2 bases and J dropped 10; count of bases not matched to a gene: 10. The CDR3 protein is CASSLPRGHVVAFF. The CDR3 coding sequence is TGTGCCAGCAGTTTACCTAGGGGGCATGTGGTAGCTTTCTTT.

The rearrangement links TRBV7-6 to TRBJ2-3, with 8 bases aligning to TRBD1. This CDR3 contains 15 residues. The germline V gene encodes CDR1 SGHVS and CDR2 FNYEAQ. The V and J ends lost 2 bases and 4 bases, in that order; junction bases with no gene match: 5. The CDR3 DNA reads TGTGCCAGCAGCTTAATCTCAGGGGGCTCAGATACGCAGTATTTT. Translating it yields CASSLISGGSDTQYF.

The chain has TRBV29-1 and TRBJ1-1; 10 bases match TRBD1. Germline V gene lookup returns CDR1 SQVTM and CDR2 ANQGSEA. The ends lost 5 bases at V and 5 bases at J; junction bases unmatched: 5. The CDR3 runs to 13 residues. CDR3 in amino acids: CSVHEGQGTEAFF. The CDR3 region has the DNA TGCAGCGTTCACGAGGGACAGGGGACTGAAGCTTTCTTT.

The chain carries TRBV6-2 or TRBV6-3 and TRBJ1-5; a possible D gene is TRBD1 (6 bases). Germline V gene lookup returns CDR1 MNHEY and CDR2 SVGEGT. The CDR3 sequence is 18 residues long. Trimming cost V 2 bases and J 0 bases, with 17 bases left between them. The CDR3 coding sequence is TGTGCCAGCAGTTACACCCCCGGACAGTCCCATAGCAATCAGCCCCAGCATTTT. This encodes CASSYTPGQSHSNQPQHF.

The chain is built from TRBV5-1 and TRBJ2-3, with D possibly matching TRBD1 (5 bases). The CDR3 consists of 15 residues. V lost 4 bases and J 4 bases, leaving 16 bases between the germline ends. Germline V lookup: CDR1 SGHRS, CDR2 YFSETQ. The CDR3 protein is CASSPGHVQADTQYF. The DNA for the CDR3 is TGCGCCAGCAGCCCAGGACACGTACAGGCAGATACGCAGTATTTT.

This clone occurred once. The chain links TRBV7-9 to TRBJ1-1; D gene ambiguous. V dropped 6 bases and J dropped 12 bases, with 14 bases sitting between them. Germline CDR1 is SEHNR and CDR2 is FQNEAQ (reference sequence). This CDR3 contains 11 residues. The CDR3 sequence: CASRAGKVTFF. As DNA, the CDR3 is TGTGCCAGCAGAGCCGGTAAGGTGACTTTCTTT. The variable domain in full, completed from reference TRBV7-9 and TRBJ1-1, reads DTGVSQNPRHKITKRGQNVTFRCDPISEHNRLYWYRQTLGQGPEFLTYFQNEAQLEKSRLLSDRFSAERPKGSFSTLEIQRTEQGDSAMYLCASRAGKVTFFGQGTRLTVV.

The CDR3 nucleotides are TGTGCCAGCAGCCCTCCCCTACCAGCGGGAGGGGCAGATACGCAGTATTTT. It translates to CASSPPLPAGGADTQYF. The chain recombines TRBV3-1 (or the pseudogene TRBV3-2) with TRBJ2-3; 10 bases match TRBD2. This CDR3 has 17 amino acids. V lost 4 bases to trimming and J lost 4 bases; unmatched junction nucleotides: 11. Germline loops: CDR1 LGHDT, CDR2 YNNKEL (reference sequence).

This chain joins TRBV12-3 or TRBV12-4 and TRBJ1-3; D is unclear. The CDR3 has 13 residues. Trimming took 1 base from V and 4 from J, leaving 5 bases between them. The CDR3 DNA is TGTGCCAGCAGTTTAGAATCAGGAAACACCATATATTTT. Translating it yields CASSLESGNTIYF.

The rearrangement joins TRBV28 to TRBJ1-4; the D gene is possibly TRBD1 (5 bases). Germline CDR1 reads MDHEN; CDR2 reads SYDVKM. The length of the CDR3 is 15 residues. The V gene lost 7 bases and the J gene lost 7 bases, with 19 bases spanning the gap. In DNA form, the CDR3 reads TGTGCCAGCACTCGTAACCGGGGGGGTGGTGAAAAACTGTTTTTT. Its protein is CASTRNRGGGEKLFF.

V is TRBV3-1 (or the pseudogene TRBV3-2) and J is TRBJ1-5; D not resolved. CDR1 is LGHDT and CDR2 is YNNKEL in the germline V gene (reference sequence). V lost 0 bases and J 0 bases, leaving 21 bases between the germline ends. The CDR3 has 20 residues. CDR3 in amino acids: CASSQDLADETLYSNQPQHF. The CDR3 DNA follows: TGTGCCAGCAGCCAAGATCTTGCAGACGAAACCCTCTATAGCAATCAGCCCCAGCATTTT.

The count of this clone is one. The CDR3 sequence: CASSVGTSGNTIYF. The CDR3 DNA sequence: TGTGCCAGCAGCGTAGGGACTTCAGGAAACACCATATATTTT. The chain employs TRBV7-9 and TRBJ1-3; D might be TRBD1 (5 bases). The CDR3 is 14 residues long. Deletions cut 5 bases from V and 4 bases from J, with 12 bases between. In germline, CDR1 is SEHNR, CDR2 FQNEAQ (reference sequence). The full variable domain, with the rest looked up from reference TRBV7-9 and TRBJ1-3, is DTGVSQNPRHKITKRGQNVTFRCDPISEHNRLYWYRQTLGQGPEFLTYFQNEAQLEKSRLLSDRFSAERPKGSFSTLEIQRTEQGDSAMYLCASSVGTSGNTIYFGEGSWLTVV.

In this sample, this clone turned up once. V gene TRBV27 combines with J gene TRBJ1-1; D remains unclear. CDR3 length equals 13 residues. Trimming left V 4 bases short and J 1 base short, with 7 bases between. Germline assignment: CDR1 MNHEY and CDR2 SMNVEV (reference sequence). CDR3 sequence reads: CASSWSQNTEAFF. DNA of the CDR3: TGTGCCAGCAGTTGGTCACAGAACACTGAAGCTTTCTTT.

The chain couples TRBV24-1 to TRBJ1-4, with 7 bases lining up with TRBD1. Germline V CDR1 and CDR2: KGHDR, SFDVKD. This CDR3 has 16 amino acids. Trimming at V came to 4 bases and at J to 7 bases, leaving 11 bases not matched to a gene. This CDR3 reads CATSENRGRGGEKLFF. The CDR3 DNA is TGTGCCACCAGTGAAAACAGGGGACGTGGCGGTGAAAAACTGTTTTTT.

V gene TRBV28 combines with J gene TRBJ2-7, with D possibly TRBD1 on 6 matching bases. The V gene's germline CDR1 is MDHEN and CDR2 SYDVKM. This CDR3 contains 13 residues. The V end was cut by 6 bases, the J end by 6 bases, with 15 bases between. The CDR3 sequence: CASRPTGPPEQYF. In nucleotides, the CDR3 is TGTGCCAGCAGACCTACAGGGCCGCCCGAGCAGTACTTC.

The chain joins TRBV30 to TRBJ2-6; tentative D call: TRBD2 (6 bases). The CDR3 sequence is 19 residues long. CDR1 GTSNPN and CDR2 SVGIG come from the germline V gene (reference sequence). V lost 0 bases, J lost 0 bases, and 18 bases lay in between. The CDR3 reads CAWSVSRTSSSSGANVLTF. The CDR3 nucleotides read TGTGCCTGGAGTGTAAGTCGAACTAGCAGTAGCTCTGGGGCCAACGTCCTGACTTTC.

The chain is built from TRBV2 and TRBJ1-2, with a tentative D call TRBD1 (5 bases). Trimming took 0 bases from V and 7 from J, leaving 12 bases between them. Germline loops: CDR1 SNHLY, CDR2 FYNNEI. The CDR3 is 14 residues long. The CDR3 DNA follows: TGTGCCAGCAGTGAAGCCCCGCAGGGAAGTGGCTACACCTTC. Its translation: CASSEAPQGSGYTF.

This rearrangement joins TRBV24-1 to TRBJ2-3; 7 bases fit TRBD1. Looked up from germline, CDR1 is KGHDR and CDR2 is SFDVKD. The V segment lost 7 bases and the J segment 2 bases; nucleotides outside the gene matches: 5. The CDR3 runs 14 residues. The CDR3: CATSPTGDTDTQYF. CDR3 nucleotide sequence: TGTGCCACCAGCCCTACAGGGGACACAGATACGCAGTATTTT.

V and J are TRBV20-1 and TRBJ2-1; D gene unclear. CDR1 DFQATT and CDR2 SNEGSKA come from the germline V gene (reference sequence). Trimming took 5 bases from V and 6 from J, leaving 5 bases between them. The CDR3 runs to 10 residues. The CDR3 DNA sequence: TGCAGTGCTTTGGGCAATGAGCAGTTCTTC. This translates into CSALGNEQFF.

The chain carries TRBV7-9 and TRBJ2-7; D is perhaps TRBD1 (6 bases). V lost 6 bases to trimming and J lost 7 bases, with 19 bases between them. CDR3 length: 14 amino acids. Looked up from germline, CDR1 is SEHNR and CDR2 is FQNEAQ (reference sequence). CDR3 in DNA: TGTGCCAGCAGTTCCGGGACACCCACGCGGGAGCAGTACTTC. Translating it yields CASSSGTPTREQYF.

The rearrangement uses TRBV18 and TRBJ1-5; D gene uncertain. V was trimmed by 5 bases and J by 9 bases, leaving 20 bases between them. The CDR3 spans 15 residues. The V gene's germline CDR1 is KGHSH and CDR2 LQKENI. CDR3 nucleotide sequence: TGTGCCAGCTCAAAAGCAACGAGGGAGGGTGCGCCCCAGCATTTT. It codes for CASSKATREGAPQHF.